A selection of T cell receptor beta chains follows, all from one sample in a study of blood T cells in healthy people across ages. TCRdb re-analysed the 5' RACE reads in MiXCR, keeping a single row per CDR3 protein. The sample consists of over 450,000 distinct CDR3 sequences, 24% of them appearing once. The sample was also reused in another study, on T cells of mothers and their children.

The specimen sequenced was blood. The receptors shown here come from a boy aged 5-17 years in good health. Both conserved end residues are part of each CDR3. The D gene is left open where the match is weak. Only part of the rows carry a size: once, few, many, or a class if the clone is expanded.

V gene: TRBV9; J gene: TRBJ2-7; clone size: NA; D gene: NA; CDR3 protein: CASSSTGTSSSYEQYF; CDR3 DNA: TGTGCCAGCAGCAGTACCGGGACGTCGAGCTCCTACGAGCAGTACTTC
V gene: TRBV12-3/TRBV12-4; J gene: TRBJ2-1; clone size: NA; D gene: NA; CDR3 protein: CASSPRRDWNEQFF; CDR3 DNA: TGTGCCAGCAGTCCTCGTAGGGATTGGAATGAGCAGTTCTTC
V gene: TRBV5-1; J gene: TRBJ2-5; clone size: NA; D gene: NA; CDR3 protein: CASSFYFQETQYF; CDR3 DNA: TGCGCCAGCAGCTTCTACTTCCAAGAGACCCAGTACTTC
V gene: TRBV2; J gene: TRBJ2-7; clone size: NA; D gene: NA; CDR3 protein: CASSELAAYEQYF; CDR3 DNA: TGTGCCAGCAGTGAGCTGGCAGCCTACGAGCAGTACTTC
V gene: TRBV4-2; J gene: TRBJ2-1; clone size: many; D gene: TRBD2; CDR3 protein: CASSHATSGSGQFF; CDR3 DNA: TGTGCCAGCAGCCACGCCACTAGCGGGAGTGGTCAGTTCTTC
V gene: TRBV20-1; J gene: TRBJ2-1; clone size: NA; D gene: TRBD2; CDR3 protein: CSARGTSGERGEQFF; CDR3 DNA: TGCAGTGCTAGGGGGACTAGCGGGGAGCGAGGTGAGCAGTTCTTC
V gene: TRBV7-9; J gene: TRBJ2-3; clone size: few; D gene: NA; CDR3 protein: CASSFIEGDTQYF; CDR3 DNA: TGTGCCAGCAGCTTCATAGAGGGGGATACGCAGTATTTT
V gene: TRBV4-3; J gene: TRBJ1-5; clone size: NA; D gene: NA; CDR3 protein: CASSQDMGGQPQHF; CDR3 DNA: TGCGCCAGCAGCCAAGATATGGGTGGCCAGCCCCAGCATTTT
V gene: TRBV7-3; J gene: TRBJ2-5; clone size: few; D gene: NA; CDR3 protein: CASSLTGSETQYF; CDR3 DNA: TGTGCCAGCAGCTTAACAGGATCAGAGACCCAGTACTTC
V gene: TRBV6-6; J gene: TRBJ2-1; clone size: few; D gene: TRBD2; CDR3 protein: CASAGGLRGSYSEQFF; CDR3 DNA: TGTGCCAGTGCGGGGGGCCTTCGAGGCTCCTACAGTGAGCAGTTCTTC
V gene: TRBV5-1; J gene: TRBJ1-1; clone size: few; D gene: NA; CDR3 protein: CASSLVTKSGTEAFF; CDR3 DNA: TGCGCCAGCAGCTTGGTTACGAAATCCGGCACTGAAGCTTTCTTT
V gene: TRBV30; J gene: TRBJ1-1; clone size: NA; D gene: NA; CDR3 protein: CAWSVGGLGTEAFF; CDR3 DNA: TGTGCCTGGAGTGTGGGGGGATTAGGGACTGAAGCTTTCTTT
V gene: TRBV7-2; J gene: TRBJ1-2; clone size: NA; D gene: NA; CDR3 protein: CASNVGIYGYTF; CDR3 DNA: TGTGCCAGCAACGTAGGGATCTATGGCTACACCTTC
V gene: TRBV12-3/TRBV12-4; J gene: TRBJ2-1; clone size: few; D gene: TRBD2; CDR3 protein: CASSLRGSGPNEQFF; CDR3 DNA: TGTGCCAGCAGTTTGCGCGGGAGCGGGCCAAATGAGCAGTTCTTC
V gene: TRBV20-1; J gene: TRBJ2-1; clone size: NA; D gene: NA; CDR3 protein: CSARDPGAYNEQFF; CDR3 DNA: TGCAGTGCTAGAGATCCGGGAGCCTACAATGAGCAGTTCTTC
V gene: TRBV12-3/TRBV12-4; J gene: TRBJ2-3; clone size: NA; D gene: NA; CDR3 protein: CASSLASSPDTQYF; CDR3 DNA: TGTGCCAGCAGTTTAGCCTCCAGCCCAGATACGCAGTATTTT
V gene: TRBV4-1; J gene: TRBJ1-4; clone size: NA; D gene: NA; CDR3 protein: CASSPLGMGEKLFF; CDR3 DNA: TGCGCCAGCAGCCCATTAGGGATGGGTGAAAAACTGTTTTTT
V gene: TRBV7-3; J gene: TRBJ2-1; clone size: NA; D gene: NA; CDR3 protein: CASSSGGAGEQFF; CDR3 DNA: TGTGCCAGCAGCTCAGGCGGGGCTGGGGAGCAGTTCTTC
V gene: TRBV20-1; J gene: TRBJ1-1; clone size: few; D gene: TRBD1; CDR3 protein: CRVGQGTTIEAFF; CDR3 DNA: TGCAGGGTTGGACAGGGCACAACAATTGAAGCTTTCTTT
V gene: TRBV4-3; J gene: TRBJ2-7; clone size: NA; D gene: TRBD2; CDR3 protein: CASSQGSLAGPYEQYF; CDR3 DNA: TGCGCCAGCAGCCAAGGGTCCCTAGCGGGACCCTACGAGCAGTACTTC
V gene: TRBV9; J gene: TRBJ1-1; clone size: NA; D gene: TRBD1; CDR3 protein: CASSDGTGGPGRTEALF; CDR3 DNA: TGTGCCAGCAGCGACGGGACAGGGGGCCCAGGGAGGACTGAAGCTCTCTTT
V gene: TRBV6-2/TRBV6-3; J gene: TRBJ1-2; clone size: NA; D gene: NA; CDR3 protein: CASSYRAARDSYGYTF; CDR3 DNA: TGTGCCAGCAGTTATCGGGCAGCCCGTGATAGCTATGGCTACACCTTC
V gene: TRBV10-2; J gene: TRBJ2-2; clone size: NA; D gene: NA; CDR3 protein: CASSESKGSGELFF; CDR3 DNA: TGCGCCAGCAGTGAGTCGAAGGGTTCCGGGGAGCTGTTTTTT
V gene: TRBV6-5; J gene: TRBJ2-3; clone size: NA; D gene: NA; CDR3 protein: CASKEGASSTDTQYF; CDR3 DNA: TGTGCCAGCAAGGAGGGAGCGTCTAGCACAGATACGCAGTATTTT
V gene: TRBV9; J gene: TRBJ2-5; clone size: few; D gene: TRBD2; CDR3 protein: CASSAPGLAGLETQYF; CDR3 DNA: TGTGCCAGCAGCGCCCCCGGACTAGCGGGGTTGGAGACCCAGTACTTC
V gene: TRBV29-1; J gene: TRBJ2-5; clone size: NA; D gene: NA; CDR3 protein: CSVEDLGSGASF; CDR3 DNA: TGCAGCGTTGAAGATCTTGGGTCAGGGGCTTCGTTC
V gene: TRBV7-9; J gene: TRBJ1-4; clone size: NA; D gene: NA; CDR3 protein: CASSFGSGLNEKLLF; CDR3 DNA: TGTGCCAGCAGCTTCGGGTCAGGGCTTAATGAAAAACTGCTTTTT
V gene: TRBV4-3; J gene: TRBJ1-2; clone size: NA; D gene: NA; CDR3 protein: CASSQGRTTNYGYTF; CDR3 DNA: TGCGCCAGCAGCCAGGGTCGGACCACTAACTATGGCTACACCTTC
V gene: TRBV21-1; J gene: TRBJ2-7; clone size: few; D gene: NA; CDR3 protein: CASSKSRLAGEYEQYF; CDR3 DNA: TGTGCCAGCAGCAAATCACGACTAGCGGGAGAATACGAGCAGTACTTC
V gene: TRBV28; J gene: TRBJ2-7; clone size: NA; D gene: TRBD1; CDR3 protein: CASSPRTGRCEQYF; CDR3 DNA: TGTGCCAGCAGTCCGCGGACAGGCAGGTGCGAGCAGTACTTC
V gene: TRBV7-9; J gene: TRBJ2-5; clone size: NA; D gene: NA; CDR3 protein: CASGAPGQMIKETQYF; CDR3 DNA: TGTGCCAGCGGGGCCCCGGGACAAATGATTAAAGAGACCCAGTACTTC
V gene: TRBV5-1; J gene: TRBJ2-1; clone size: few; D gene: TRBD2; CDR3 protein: CASSLTSGGLGEQFF; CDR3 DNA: TGCGCCAGCAGCTTGACTAGCGGGGGGCTCGGTGAGCAGTTCTTC
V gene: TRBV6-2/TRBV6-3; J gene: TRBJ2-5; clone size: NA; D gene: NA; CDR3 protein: CASSYTGAGTQETQYF; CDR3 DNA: TGTGCCAGCAGTTACACCGGGGCCGGGACTCAAGAGACCCAGTACTTC
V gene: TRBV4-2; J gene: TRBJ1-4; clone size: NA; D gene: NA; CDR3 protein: CASSQDLLNEKLFF; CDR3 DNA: TGTGCCAGCAGCCAGGACCTCCTCAATGAAAAACTGTTTTTT
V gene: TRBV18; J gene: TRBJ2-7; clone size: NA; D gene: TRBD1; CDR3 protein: CASSLNVPGQGTYEQYF; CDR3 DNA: TGTGCCAGCTCACTGAACGTCCCGGGACAGGGGACCTACGAGCAGTACTTC
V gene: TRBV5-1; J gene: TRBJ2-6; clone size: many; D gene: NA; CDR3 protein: CASSVEGPGANVLTF; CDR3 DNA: TGCGCCAGCAGCGTCGAGGGACCTGGGGCCAACGTCCTGACTTTC